Each of the 14 T cell receptor beta chains below was sequenced from the same sample in a study of regulatory T cells in long-lasting Graves disease. The time point denotes: newly diagnosed GD, antithyroid drugs for less than 3 months. With RNA extracted from PBMCs as input, the TCR library was made. Library construction for TCR beta used iRepertoire HTBI primers and Arm-PCR of CDR3 regions. One entry per CDR3 protein, called by TCRdb with MiXCR from the multiplex PCR reads. The sample has 560,000 or so distinct CDR3 sequences, about 16% seen once; the top ten hold around 13%. This sample also belongs to another study, concerning T cells in Graves' hyperthyroidism and ophthalmopathy.

This material consisted of peripheral blood mononuclear cells (PBMCs), taken at new diagnosis, from a patient treated with antithyroid drugs. Receptor source: a man younger than 35 with Graves disease.

This clonotype appeared a few times. This chain's CDR3 is CSARDRGAGELFF. CDR3 sequence (DNA): TGCAGTGCTAGAGACAGGGGGGCCGGGGAGCTGTTTTTT. This rearrangement joins TRBV20-1 to TRBJ2-2, with a weak D call TRBD1 (7 bases). Germline CDR1 and CDR2: DFQATT and SNEGSKA (reference sequence). Deletions cut 0 bases from V and 6 bases from J, with 8 bases between. The CDR3 runs 13 residues.

The CDR3 reads CAISEDRGANTEAFF. DNA of the CDR3: TGTGCCATCAGTGAGGACAGGGGTGCGAACACTGAAGCTTTCTTT. The chain carries TRBV10-3 and TRBJ1-1; 8 bases are a match to TRBD1. V shed 2 bases, J shed 1 base, and the junction held 3 bases outside the gene matches. Per germline, CDR1 ENHRY and CDR2 SYGVKD. The CDR3 runs to 15 residues.

This clonotype came up many times. This sequence joins TRBV5-1 and TRBJ1-2, with D unresolved. The V end lost 0 bases, the J end lost 6 bases, and 15 bases lay between the germline ends. The germline V gene encodes CDR1 SGHRS and CDR2 YFSETQ. This CDR3 has 15 residues. The CDR3: CASSLALGSRDGYTF. CDR3 bases: TGCGCCAGCAGCTTGGCCCTGGGTTCGCGGGATGGCTACACCTTC.

This clonotype was seen more than once but under ten times. The gene calls are TRBV20-1 and TRBJ2-7; the D gene is possibly TRBD2 (5 bases). The CDR3 is 16 residues long. Trimming shortened V by 6 bases and J by 1 base, and 22 bases separated the two germline ends. The germline CDR1 and CDR2 sequences are DFQATT and SNEGSKA (reference sequence). The CDR3 sequence is CSANPTEGVDSYEQYF. The CDR3 DNA sequence: TGCAGTGCCAACCCTACCGAGGGAGTGGATTCCTACGAGCAGTACTTC.

V and J are TRBV19 and TRBJ2-7; TRBD2 aligns across 8 bases. This CDR3 is 15 amino acids long. The V and J ends lost 5 bases and 0 bases, in that order; junction bases with no gene match: 6. Germline V gene lookup returns CDR1 LNHDA and CDR2 SQIVND (reference sequence). The CDR3 here is CASSFISGSSYEQYF. CDR3 bases: TGTGCCAGTAGTTTCATCAGCGGGAGCTCCTACGAGCAGTACTTC.

This clonotype was seen many times. V and J are TRBV12-3 or TRBV12-4 and TRBJ1-1; D not resolved. This CDR3 spans 14 amino acids. The V gene lost 6 bases and the J gene lost 1 base, with 12 bases spanning the gap. This CDR3 reads CASSLFSGNTEAFF. The CDR3 DNA reads TGTGCCAGCAGCTTATTCTCTGGGAACACTGAAGCTTTCTTT.

This clonotype was detected a few times. The rearrangement links TRBV20-1 to TRBJ2-4, with 12 bases lining up with TRBD2. The germline V gene has CDR1 DFQATT and CDR2 SNEGSKA (reference sequence). Trimming at V came to 6 bases and at J to 2 bases, leaving 5 bases not matched to a gene. CDR3 size: 15 residues. The CDR3 spells CSAGLAGMTKNIQYF. In nucleotides, the CDR3 is TGCAGTGCCGGACTAGCGGGAATGACCAAAAACATTCAGTACTTC.

A remark on this clonotype: Given a much more abundant clone one base away, this may be a read error. The CDR3 carries no conserved terminal phenylalanine or tryptophan, so it likely arises from a read error. The chain employs TRBV12-3 or TRBV12-4 and TRBJ1-1; D is perhaps TRBD1 (6 bases). The V end lost 7 bases, the J end lost 1 base, and 10 bases lay between the germline ends. This CDR3 spans 13 amino acids. In nucleotides, the CDR3 is TGTGCCAGCACCTGGACAGCGAACACTGAAGCTTTCTTG. Translated: CASTWTANTEAFL.

This clonotype was counted between two and nine times. The chain has TRBV29-1 and TRBJ1-5; unclear D gene. Germline lookup yields CDR1 SQVTM and CDR2 ANQGSEA. V gave up 7 bases and J gave up 6 bases, with 13 bases separating them. The CDR3 extends over 12 amino acids. The CDR3 nucleotides are TGCAGCGCCTCCCGGGAGGGTCAGCCCCAGCATTTT. Amino acid sequence: CSASREGQPQHF.

This clonotype has only a few counts. V usage is TRBV14 and J usage is TRBJ2-7; TRBD2 is a possible D gene (6 bases). V was trimmed by 1 base and J by 0 bases, leaving 7 bases between them. The CDR3 extends over 14 amino acids. In germline, CDR1 is SGHDN, CDR2 FVKESK. The chain's CDR3 is CASSQAGGSYEQYF. As DNA, the CDR3 is TGTGCCAGCAGCCAAGCCGGGGGCTCCTACGAGCAGTACTTC.

This clonotype was counted many times. The chain couples TRBV12-5 to TRBJ1-5; maybe TRBD1 (6 bases). This CDR3 spans 15 amino acids. V gave up 3 bases and J gave up 3 bases, with 12 bases separating them. Germline CDR1 and CDR2: LGHNT and FRNRAP. The CDR3 nucleotides read TGTGCTAGTGGTTTAGGACAGCCTGACAATCAGCCCCAGCATTTT. It specifies CASGLGQPDNQPQHF.

This clonotype appeared many times. This chain uses TRBV19 with TRBJ2-2; tentatively, D is TRBD2 (5 bases). The CDR3 runs to 16 residues. CDR1 LNHDA and CDR2 SQIVND come from the germline V gene (reference sequence). V was pared by 9 bases and J by 1 base, with 18 bases between. The CDR3 spells CASSIAGPGNTGELFF. The DNA of the CDR3 is TGTGCCAGCTCAATCGCGGGTCCAGGGAACACCGGGGAGCTGTTTTTT.

This clonotype was picked up many times. The J gene is TRBJ1-5, the V gene TRBV28; 8 nucleotides align to TRBD1. Germline V lookup: CDR1 MDHEN, CDR2 SYDVKM. The CDR3 is made up of 15 amino acids. Germline trimming cut 11 bases from V and 0 bases from J; bases unmatched to any gene: 9. The CDR3 loop reads CAAGGLQNSNQPQHF. Written as DNA, the CDR3 is TGTGCCGCAGGGGGCCTCCAGAATAGCAATCAGCCCCAGCATTTT.

V is TRBV11-2 and J is TRBJ2-1; 8 nucleotides match TRBD2. The closer fit of TRBJ2-5 to the DNA end suggests the J call may be wrong. CDR1 and CDR2 (germline): SGHAT, FQNNGV. CDR3 length equals 18 residues. This chain's CDR3 is CASSFIIAGSGWEETQYF. CDR3 nucleotides: TGTGCCAGCAGCTTTATAATAGCGGGGAGTGGGTGGGAAGAGACCCAGTACTTC.